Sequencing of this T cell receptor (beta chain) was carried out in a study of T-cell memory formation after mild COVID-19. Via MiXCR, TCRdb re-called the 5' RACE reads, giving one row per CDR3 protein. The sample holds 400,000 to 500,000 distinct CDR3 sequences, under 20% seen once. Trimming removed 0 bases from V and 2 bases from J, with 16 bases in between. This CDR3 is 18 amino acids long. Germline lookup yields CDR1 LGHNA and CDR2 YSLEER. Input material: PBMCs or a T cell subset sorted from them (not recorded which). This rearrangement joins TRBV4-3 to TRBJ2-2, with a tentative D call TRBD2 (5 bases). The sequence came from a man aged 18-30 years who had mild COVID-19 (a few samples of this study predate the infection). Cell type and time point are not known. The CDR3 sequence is CASSQEVWTGINTGELFF. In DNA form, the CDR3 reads TGCGCCAGCAGCCAAGAAGTCTGGACGGGGATAAACACCGGGGAGCTGTTTTTT.